A selection of T cell receptor beta chains follows, all from one sample in a study of PD-1 blockade in mismatch repair-deficient tumors. Some clones are missing from TCRdb's copy, which holds only in-frame ones; the method was immunoSEQ multiplex PCR. The table has 14,000 or so clones, 80% to 90% seen once. The source was PBMCs, collected approximately 14 weeks after starting pembrolizumab. The receptors were gathered from an adult with mismatch repair-deficient cancer. CDR3s include the opening cysteine and the closing phenylalanine or tryptophan. Fields, in order: clone size, V gene, CDR3 protein. Only some rows state a clone size, as once, few, many or a class for expanded clones.

- TRBV7-2 CASSLSKAGVGTEAFF
- TRBV27 CASSPGTGTNYGYTF
- TRBV4-2 CASSPGETDVYGYTF
- TRBV28 CASSLALRIATYEQYF
- TRBV7-2 CASSFGLAGVSEQFF
- TRBV19 CASSISRPSGRTDTQYF
- TRBV19 CASSIEQGATHGYTF
- TRBV9 CASSLRSVNTEAFF
- TRBV7-2 CASTGHISYEQYF
- TRBV29-1 CSVEGTGIGGEQETQYF
few TRBV7-9 CASSLVGTAYNEQFF
- TRBV5-1 CASRSGQVNTGELFF
- TRBV29-1 CSVSWTGSDTQYF
- TRBV7-2 CASSPWTGGTDTQYF
- TRBV7-9 CASSIPGLAGGSTDTQYF